This passage covers 30 T cell receptor beta chains from one sample sequenced in a study of T cells in localized non-small cell lung cancer. The repertoire was sequenced with immunoSEQ multiplex PCR; TCRdb's copy has only in-frame clones and lacks some. The table shows approximately 35,000 clones, with around 93% occurring only once. The specimen comprised peripheral blood mononuclear cells, sampled before any cancer treatment. These receptors all come from a female donor older than 55 with stage II lung adenocarcinoma.

The rearrangement links TRBV7-9 to TRBJ2-5; D gene unclear. The CDR3 covers 12 residues. Trimming shortened V by 2 bases and J by 2 bases, and 3 bases separated the two germline ends. Looked up from germline, CDR1 is SEHNR and CDR2 is FQNEAQ (reference sequence). DNA of the CDR3: TGTGCCAGCAGCTTAAGGCAAGAGACCCAGTACTTC. Protein sequence: CASSLRQETQYF.

The chain is built from TRBV9 and TRBJ1-2; 8 nucleotides match TRBD1. The V gene end was trimmed by 3 bases and the J gene end by 0 bases; junction bases not matched to a gene: 4. Germline CDR1 reads SGDLS; CDR2 reads YYNGEE. The CDR3 is 15 residues long. The CDR3 protein is CASSETGAPNYGYTF. The DNA of the CDR3 is TGTGCCAGCAGCGAGACAGGGGCGCCTAACTATGGCTACACCTTC.

The J gene is TRBJ1-1, the V gene TRBV18, with TRBD1 matching 7 bases. Germline V gives CDR1 KGHSH, CDR2 LQKENI. With 2 bases clipped from V and 10 bases from J, the junction kept 13 bases outside the gene matches. The CDR3 covers 15 residues. The chain's CDR3 is CASSPADREGTGAFF. In nucleotides, the CDR3 is TGTGCCAGCTCACCAGCAGACAGGGAAGGAACGGGAGCTTTCTTT.

This chain uses TRBV25-1 with TRBJ2-2; TRBD2 matches at 7 bases. The CDR3 is made up of 15 amino acids. The junction had 5 bases not matched to a gene; V was cut back by 3 bases and J by 4 bases. Germline V gene lookup returns CDR1 MGHDK and CDR2 SYGVNS. The CDR3 DNA sequence: TGTGCCAGCAGTGAGCGGGAGTTTGGCACCGGGGAGCTGTTTTTT. It encodes CASSEREFGTGELFF.

The chain employs TRBV18 and TRBJ2-1; D ambiguous. This CDR3 is 14 amino acids long. The V gene's germline CDR1 is KGHSH and CDR2 LQKENI. Trimming removed 2 bases at V and 0 bases at J, with 5 bases between. This CDR3 is CASSPEVSYNEQFF. The CDR3 region has the DNA TGTGCCAGCTCACCAGAGGTCTCCTACAATGAGCAGTTCTTC. Full variable domain (rest looked up from reference TRBV18 and TRBJ2-1): NAGVMQNPRHLVRRRGQEARLRCSPMKGHSHVYWYRQLPEEGLKFMVYLQKENIIDESGMPKERFSAEFPKEGPSILRIQQVVRGDSAAYFCASSPEVSYNEQFFGPGTRLTVL.

The chain joins TRBV6-1 to TRBJ1-3, with D uncertain. Germline V gives CDR1 MNHNS, CDR2 SASEGT. V lost 8 bases and J 4 bases, leaving 18 bases between the germline ends. CDR3 size: 15 residues. The CDR3 loop is CASQDRGGLGNTIYF. CDR3 sequence (DNA): TGTGCCAGCCAAGACCGGGGTGGACTGGGAAACACCATATATTTT.

The chain uses TRBV28 and TRBJ1-5, with D unclear. Germline loops: CDR1 MDHEN, CDR2 SYDVKM. With 8 bases removed from V and 1 base from J, the gap between germline ends came to 6 bases. This CDR3 has 12 amino acids. Written as DNA, the CDR3 is TGTGCCAGCCTTCAGAGCAATCAGCCCCAGCATTTT. This codes for CASLQSNQPQHF.

The chain couples TRBV7-2 to TRBJ2-3, with 13 bases identical to TRBD2. Trimming at V came to 11 bases and at J to 5 bases, leaving 13 bases not matched to a gene. CDR3 size: 16 residues. Germline lookup yields CDR1 SGHTA and CDR2 FQGNSA. CDR3: CAAQGLAGLNGDTQYF. The CDR3 DNA sequence: TGTGCCGCACAGGGACTAGCGGGGCTAAATGGAGATACGCAGTATTTT.

The gene calls are TRBV19 and TRBJ1-5, with D uncertain. Germline CDR1 and CDR2: LNHDA and SQIVND (reference sequence). The CDR3 is 12 amino acids. V lost 6 bases, J lost 2 bases, and 5 bases lay in between. The CDR3 is CASRAGNQPQHF. For the CDR3, the DNA is TGTGCCAGTAGGGCGGGCAATCAGCCCCAGCATTTT.

The chain employs TRBV7-2 and TRBJ2-2; 9 bases map to TRBD1. The CDR3 sequence is 14 residues long. The J segment lost 4 bases and the V segment lost 5 bases, leaving 2 bases of the junction unmatched. Germline-derived CDR1 and CDR2 are SGHTA and FQGNSA. CDR3 loop: CASSATGGTGELFF. CDR3 sequence (DNA): TGTGCCAGCAGCGCGACAGGGGGCACCGGGGAGCTGTTTTTT.

This rearrangement joins TRBV9 to TRBJ2-1, with D unresolved. The length of the CDR3 is 13 residues. Germline V gene data show CDR1 as SGDLS and CDR2 as YYNGEE. V was trimmed by 2 bases and J by 7 bases, leaving 10 bases between them. CDR3 nucleotides: TGTGCCAGCAGCGTCGGTATCCAGAATGAGCAGTTCTTC. Its translation: CASSVGIQNEQFF. Using reference TRBV9 and TRBJ2-1 for the parts outside the CDR3, the full variable domain is DSGVTQTPKHLITATGQRVTLRCSPRSGDLSVYWYQQSLDQGLQFLIQYYNGEERAKGNILERFSAQQFPDLHSELNLSSLELGDSALYFCASSVGIQNEQFFGPGTRLTVL.

The rearrangement uses TRBV6-1 and TRBJ2-2, with TRBD1 identical over 7 bases. CDR1 is MNHNS and CDR2 is SASEGT in the germline V gene. The CDR3 covers 14 residues. Trimming took 6 bases from V and 2 from J; bases not matched to a gene: 3. The chain's CDR3 is CASRTGTNTGELFF. CDR3 sequence (DNA): TGTGCCAGCAGGACAGGGACCAACACCGGGGAGCTGTTTTTT.

The CDR3 loop is CASSLGVGNSPLHF. DNA for the CDR3: TGTGCCAGCAGCTTAGGGGTGGGAAATTCACCCCTCCACTTT. The rearrangement links TRBV11-2 to TRBJ1-6; no reliable D call. The ends were cut back, 1 base at V and 7 bases at J, with 8 bases in the middle. Germline-derived CDR1 and CDR2 are SGHAT and FQNNGV. This CDR3 has 14 amino acids.

The chain carries TRBV5-1 and TRBJ2-2; D gene unclear. The V end lost 3 bases, the J end lost 1 base, and 13 bases lay between the germline ends. The CDR3 runs 16 residues. The germline V gene has CDR1 SGHRS and CDR2 YFSETQ. As DNA, the CDR3 is TGCGCCAGCAGCTCCGAAATTCCGGGGAACACCGGGGAGCTGTTTTTT. Its translation is CASSSEIPGNTGELFF.

The rearrangement links TRBV5-1 to TRBJ1-4; 7 bases line up with TRBD1. The CDR3 extends over 17 amino acids. Trimming removed 0 bases from V and 4 bases from J; junction bases left unmatched: 9. The V gene's germline CDR1 is SGHRS and CDR2 YFSETQ. CDR3 nucleotides: TGCGCCAGCAGCTTGGCCGAAAGGGGGCAACTTAATGAAAAACTGTTTTTT. It is translated as CASSLAERGQLNEKLFF. Full variable domain (missing parts from reference TRBV5-1 and TRBJ1-4): KAGVTQTPRYLIKTRGQQVTLSCSPISGHRSVSWYQQTPGQGLQFLFEYFSETQRNKGNFPGRFSGRQFSNSRSEMNVSTLELGDSALYLCASSLAERGQLNEKLFFGSGTQLSVL.

This chain uses TRBV5-8 with TRBJ2-6, with TRBD1 matching over 9 bases. Trimming took 5 bases from V and 0 from J; bases not matched to a gene: 9. The CDR3 spans 18 residues. In germline, CDR1 is SGHTS, CDR2 YDEGEE. CDR3 residues: CASRSPGQGRSGANVLTF. CDR3 DNA: TGTGCCAGCAGATCTCCGGGACAGGGTCGCTCTGGGGCCAACGTCCTGACTTTC. Drawing the rest from reference TRBV5-8 and TRBJ2-6, the complete variable domain is EAGVTQSPTHLIKTRGQQATLRCSPISGHTSVYWYQQALGLGLQFLLWYDEGEERNRGNFPPRFSGRQFPNYSSELNVNALELEDSALYLCASRSPGQGRSGANVLTFGAGSRLTVL.

The rearrangement uses TRBV9 and TRBJ1-2; TRBD1 agrees at 11 bases. Germline CDR1 SGDLS, CDR2 YYNGEE. The CDR3 runs to 13 residues. J lost 6 bases, V lost 5 bases, and 3 bases had no gene match. The CDR3 DNA sequence: TGTGCCAGCAGAGGACAGGGGGCGGATGGCTACACCTTC. Its protein is CASRGQGADGYTF.

The V gene is TRBV5-1, the J gene TRBJ2-5; D gene unclear. The V end was cut by 0 bases, the J end by 5 bases, with 11 bases between. Germline V gene sequence: CDR1 SGHRS, CDR2 YFSETQ. CDR3 length equals 14 residues. The CDR3 loop reads CASSLDSAGETQYF. As DNA, the CDR3 is TGCGCCAGCAGCTTGGACAGTGCCGGGGAGACCCAGTACTTC.

This sequence joins TRBV7-3 and TRBJ2-1; 9 bases agree with TRBD2. Per germline, CDR1 SGHTA and CDR2 FQGTGA. The trim removed 4 bases at V and 10 bases at J, leaving 2 bases unmatched. The CDR3 has 12 amino acids. The CDR3 sequence: CASSSAGGEQFF. CDR3 nucleotides: TGTGCCAGCAGCTCAGCGGGGGGAGAGCAGTTCTTC. Filled out from reference TRBV7-3 and TRBJ2-1, the complete variable domain reads GAGVSQTPSNKVTEKGKYVELRCDPISGHTALYWYRQSLGQGPEFLIYFQGTGAADDSGLPNDRFFAVRPEGSVSTLKIQRTERGDSAVYLCASSSAGGEQFFGPGTRLTVL.

The V and J genes are TRBV27 and TRBJ2-1; 16 bases align to TRBD2. The length of the CDR3 is 17 residues. J lost 7 bases, V lost 5 bases, and 8 bases had no gene match. Germline CDR1 is MNHEY and CDR2 is SMNVEV (reference sequence). CDR3 amino acids: CASSPGLAGGWGNEQFF. CDR3 sequence (DNA): TGTGCCAGCAGTCCGGGACTAGCGGGAGGGTGGGGTAATGAGCAGTTCTTC.

This chain connects TRBV11-2 to TRBJ2-3, with D perhaps assigned TRBD1 or TRBD2 (5 bases each). Trimming took off 4 bases at V and 0 bases at J, with 11 bases between the two ends. CDR1 SGHAT and CDR2 FQNNGV come from the germline V gene. CDR3 length equals 15 residues. The DNA of the CDR3 is TGTGCCAGCAGCTGGCTGGGGGAGAGCACAGATACGCAGTATTTT. Its protein product is CASSWLGESTDTQYF.

The rearrangement uses TRBV10-2 and TRBJ2-5; the D gene is possibly TRBD2 (8 bases). This CDR3 has 16 amino acids. Germline V gene lookup returns CDR1 WSHSY and CDR2 SAAADI. V lost 6 bases and J lost 0, with 17 bases in between. The CDR3 DNA follows: TGCGCCAGCAGGGACTTAGCGGGACAGTACCAAGAGACCCAGTACTTC. It is translated as CASRDLAGQYQETQYF.

The table lists this clone with a count of one. This chain joins TRBV28 and TRBJ1-5; TRBD1 agrees at 11 bases. This CDR3 region has 14 residues. Germline values: CDR1 MDHEN, CDR2 SYDVKM. After removal of 8 bases from V and 7 bases from J, the junction contained 7 bases not matched to a gene. This CDR3 is CASEGQGARQPQHF. As DNA, the CDR3 is TGTGCCAGCGAAGGACAGGGGGCCCGGCAGCCCCAGCATTTT. Using reference TRBV28 and TRBJ1-5 for the parts outside the CDR3, the full variable domain is DVKVTQSSRYLVKRTGEKVFLECVQDMDHENMFWYRQDPGLGLRLIYFSYDVKMKEKGDIPEGYSVSREKKERFSLILESASTNQTSMYLCASEGQGARQPQHFGDGTRLSIL.

V is TRBV18 and J is TRBJ1-1, with TRBD1 matching over 7 bases. This CDR3 is built from 15 residues. V was pared by 4 bases and J by 1 base, with 6 bases of the junction left unmatched. The V gene's germline CDR1 is KGHSH and CDR2 LQKENI. CDR3 amino acids: CASSRQGVRNTEAFF. The CDR3 DNA sequence: TGTGCCAGCTCACGTCAGGGGGTGAGGAACACTGAAGCTTTCTTT.

This clone showed up just once. This chain connects TRBV5-1 to TRBJ2-3; 8 bases line up with TRBD2. Germline values: CDR1 SGHRS, CDR2 YFSETQ. V was pared by 7 bases and J by 0 bases, with 10 bases of the junction left unmatched. CDR3 length: 16 amino acids. CDR3 protein: CASVRTGGASTDTQYF. The CDR3 DNA follows: TGCGCCAGCGTACGAACCGGGGGGGCGAGCACAGATACGCAGTATTTT.

The V and J genes are TRBV5-1 and TRBJ2-3; D uncertain. The V and J ends lost 2 bases and 4 bases respectively, with 8 bases between them. Germline values: CDR1 SGHRS, CDR2 YFSETQ. The CDR3 totals 13 residues. This CDR3 is CASSFTVADTQYF. The CDR3 DNA is TGCGCCAGCAGCTTCACAGTCGCAGATACGCAGTATTTT.

The V gene is TRBV6-1, the J gene TRBJ1-1, with D tentatively TRBD1 (6 bases). The ends were cut back, 3 bases at V and 3 bases at J, with 17 bases in the middle. The CDR3 is made up of 16 amino acids. The germline V gene encodes CDR1 MNHNS and CDR2 SASEGT. The CDR3 DNA reads TGTGCCAGCAGTGAGATGGTCACAGGGAGCGACACTGAAGCTTTCTTT. It translates to CASSEMVTGSDTEAFF.

The chain is built from TRBV5-4 and TRBJ1-3; D gene unclear. There are 18 residues in the CDR3. The ends were cut back, 4 bases at V and 0 bases at J, with 20 bases in the middle. The V gene's germline CDR1 is SGHNT and CDR2 YYREEE (reference sequence). For the CDR3, the DNA is TGTGCCAGCAGCCCCGTTCCTACACTTCCCTTCTCTGGAAACACCATATATTTT. Protein: CASSPVPTLPFSGNTIYF. The whole variable domain, remainder taken from reference TRBV5-4 and TRBJ1-3, is ETGVTQSPTHLIKTRGQQVTLRCSSQSGHNTVSWYQQALGQGPQFIFQYYREEENGRGNFPPRFSGLQFPNYSSELNVNALELDDSALYLCASSPVPTLPFSGNTIYFGEGSWLTVV.

The chain uses TRBV9 and TRBJ2-7; TRBD2 matches 9 bases. J gave up 4 bases and V 0 bases, and 5 bases lay outside the gene matches. Germline CDR1 reads SGDLS; CDR2 reads YYNGEE. CDR3 size: 15 residues. CDR3 sequence reads: CASSVATAGGYEQYF. The CDR3 region has the DNA TGTGCCAGCAGCGTAGCTACGGCGGGGGGGTACGAGCAGTACTTC.

The chain carries TRBV6-6 and TRBJ2-6; 11 positions match TRBD1. This CDR3 has 16 amino acids. The ends lost 6 bases at V and 4 bases at J; junction bases unmatched: 5. Germline V gene lookup returns CDR1 MNHNY and CDR2 SVGAGI (reference sequence). The CDR3 bases are TGTGCCAGCAGCGGGACAGGGGGAGCAGGGGCCAACGTCCTGACTTTC. The encoded protein is CASSGTGGAGANVLTF.